A selection of T cell receptor beta chains follows, all from one sample in a study of CD8 T cells in ankylosing spondylitis. TCRdb independently ran MiXCR on the 5' RACE reads; one entry per CDR3 protein. This sample yields fewer than 500,000 distinct CDR3 sequences, of which around 24% are seen a single time; approximately 15% belongs to the top ten. Material: blood, either unsorted or a sorted T cell fraction (not recorded which). The receptor source for this set is a male donor with ankylosing spondylitis. Each CDR3 is given with its conserved first and last residue. Fields, in order: clone size, V gene, D gene, J gene, CDR3 protein, CDR3 DNA. D genes are given only for firm matches. Size is stated for part of the rows, as once, few or many counts, or as a class when the clone is expanded.

-	TRBV27	TRBD1	TRBJ1-2	CASSLDRGNGYTF	TGTGCCAGCAGTTTGGACAGGGGGAATGGCTACACCTTC
-	TRBV7-6	TRBD1	TRBJ2-1	CASSVQGPAEAIINEQFF	TGTGCCAGCAGCGTACAGGGGCCGGCGGAAGCAATAATAAATGAGCAGTTCTTC
few	TRBV12-3/TRBV12-4	TRBD2	TRBJ2-2	CASSLGPLLSSGRVRSGELFF	TGTGCCAGCAGTTTAGGTCCTCTACTTAGTAGCGGGAGGGTCCGTTCCGGGGAGCTGTTTTTT
few	TRBV6-2/TRBV6-3	-	TRBJ1-5	CASSDTGRINQPQHF	TGTGCCAGCAGTGATACAGGACGGATTAATCAGCCCCAGCATTTT
-	TRBV7-9	TRBD1	TRBJ2-3	CASSLDNRGAADTQYF	TGTGCCAGCAGCTTAGATAACAGGGGGGCAGCAGATACGCAGTATTTT
few	TRBV4-3	TRBD2	TRBJ2-5	CASSQGLAGAGETQYF	TGCGCCAGCAGCCAGGGACTAGCGGGAGCCGGGGAGACCCAGTACTTC
few	TRBV10-3	TRBD1	TRBJ2-5	CAISTGQGAGETQYF	TGTGCCATCAGTACGGGACAGGGGGCCGGGGAGACCCAGTACTTC
-	TRBV7-3	-	TRBJ2-5	CASSLRSGGTQYF	TGTGCCAGCAGCTTAAGGAGCGGAGGGACCCAGTACTTC
-	TRBV20-1	TRBD2	TRBJ2-3	CSASGSREGHDTQYF	TGCAGTGCTAGTGGATCGCGGGAGGGCCATGATACGCAGTATTTT
-	TRBV7-9	TRBD2	TRBJ2-3	CASSLALRREFTDTQYF	TGTGCCAGCAGCTTAGCTCTAAGGCGGGAGTTCACAGATACGCAGTATTTT
-	TRBV6-5	-	TRBJ1-4	CASSYSRVFAEKLFF	TGTGCCAGCAGTTACTCCAGGGTTTTTGCTGAAAAACTGTTTTTT
many	TRBV29-1	TRBD1	TRBJ2-1	CSVLKTGTGNEQFF	TGCAGCGTTTTAAAGACAGGGACGGGAAATGAGCAGTTCTTC
few	TRBV18	-	TRBJ1-2	CASSPPGFYGYTF	TGTGCCAGCTCACCACCGGGGTTCTATGGCTACACCTTC
few	TRBV20-1	-	TRBJ2-5	CSARTGQETQYF	TGCAGTGCTCGCACGGGGCAAGAGACCCAGTACTTC
-	TRBV5-6	-	TRBJ2-5	CASSLRFRDFQETQYF	TGTGCCAGCAGCTTGCGCTTCAGGGATTTCCAAGAGACCCAGTACTTC
few	TRBV4-3	-	TRBJ1-2	CASSHNRYGYTF	TGCGCCAGCAGCCACAACCGCTATGGCTACACCTTC
-	TRBV18	-	TRBJ2-7	CASSRTIRGRPYEQYF	TGTGCCAGCTCACGCACGATCCGGGGCCGCCCCTACGAGCAGTACTTC
many	TRBV7-2	-	TRBJ2-2	CASSPRRNGGELFF	TGTGCCAGCAGCCCCCGGCGGAACGGCGGGGAGCTGTTTTTT
-	TRBV4-3	-	TRBJ2-7	CASSLTTTGRVVTYKQYF	TGCGCCAGCAGCCTAACCACTACCGGGAGAGTAGTAACCTACAAGCAGTACTTC
few	TRBV5-5	-	TRBJ1-2	CASSHGGSYTF	TGTGCCAGCAGCCACGGGGGGAGCTACACCTTC
-	TRBV6-5	TRBD1	TRBJ1-2	CASSFDRETNGYTF	TGTGCCAGCAGTTTTGACAGGGAGACAAATGGCTACACCTTC
-	TRBV5-1	-	TRBJ2-1	CASSLASRNNEQFF	TGCGCCAGCAGCTTGGCCTCGAGGAACAATGAGCAGTTCTTC
-	TRBV27	TRBD1	TRBJ2-1	CASSLTRQGGEQFF	TGTGCCAGCAGTTTAACCCGACAGGGCGGTGAGCAGTTCTTC
many	TRBV7-9	-	TRBJ1-5	CASSLGNSNQPQHF	TGCGCCAGCAGCTTGGGTAACAGCAATCAGCCCCAGCATTTT
few	TRBV28	TRBD1	TRBJ1-1	CASSLDRVFGTEAFF	TGTGCCAGCAGTTTAGACAGGGTTTTCGGCACTGAAGCTTTCTTT
once	TRBV2	-	TRBJ1-5	CATGQRSNQPQHF	TGTGCCACCGGACAGCGAAGCAATCAGCCCCAGCATTTT
many	TRBV18	-	TRBJ2-1	CASSPSGRYNEQFF	TGTGCCAGCTCACCATCGGGCAGGTACAATGAGCAGTTCTTC
few	TRBV2	-	TRBJ2-3	CASSKDGLTGDTQYF	TGTGCCAGCAGCAAAGATGGGCTAACTGGGGATACGCAGTATTTT
few	TRBV25-1	-	TRBJ2-7	CASRASGGDEQYF	TGTGCCAGCAGGGCTTCAGGTGGGGACGAGCAGTACTTC
-	TRBV7-2	-	TRBJ1-5	CASSFAGDQPQHF	TGTGCCAGCAGCTTCGCAGGGGATCAGCCCCAGCATTTT
-	TRBV5-1	TRBD1	TRBJ2-3	CASSLASGTVTDTQYF	TGCGCCAGCAGCTTGGCATCCGGGACAGTCACAGATACGCAGTATTTT
once	TRBV30	-	TRBJ2-6	CAWSPYYSGANVLTF	TGTGCCTGGAGTCCCTACTACTCTGGGGCCAACGTCCTGACTTTC
few	TRBV25-1	-	TRBJ1-1	CASMQGLEAFF	TGTGCCAGCATGCAGGGCCTTGAAGCTTTCTTT
few	TRBV25-1	-	TRBJ2-1	CATTSFSSYNEQFF	TGTGCCACCACTTCTTTCAGCTCCTACAATGAGCAGTTCTTC
few	TRBV6-2/TRBV6-3	TRBD2	TRBJ2-3	CASSYGLAGFVDTQYF	TGTGCCAGCAGTTACGGGCTAGCGGGATTCGTAGATACGCAGTATTTT